This T cell receptor (beta chain) is drawn from a study of blood T cell repertoires in COVID-19. Study in general: Sites in the United States, Italy and Spain provided acute and convalescent COVID-19 samples.

Donors were grouped by their self-reported clinical history. The V and J ends lost 5 bases and 5 bases respectively, with 13 bases between them. The V gene's germline CDR1 is LNHDA and CDR2 SQIVND (reference sequence). The CDR3 sequence is 13 residues long. Measured with immunoSEQ multiplex PCR; TCRdb has only the in-frame clones, and not every one. Among approximately 220,000 clones listed, around four fifths were seen once. The TCR originated in a woman aged 45-59 years who had been exposed to COVID-19. V usage is TRBV19 and J usage is TRBJ2-7, with TRBD2 as a possible D gene (5 bases). Sequenced material: PBMCs or T cells enriched from blood (not recorded which). The CDR3, as DNA: TGTGCCAGTAGTCCTGCGGGCGTGGACGAGCAGTACTTC. This gives the protein CASSPAGVDEQYF.